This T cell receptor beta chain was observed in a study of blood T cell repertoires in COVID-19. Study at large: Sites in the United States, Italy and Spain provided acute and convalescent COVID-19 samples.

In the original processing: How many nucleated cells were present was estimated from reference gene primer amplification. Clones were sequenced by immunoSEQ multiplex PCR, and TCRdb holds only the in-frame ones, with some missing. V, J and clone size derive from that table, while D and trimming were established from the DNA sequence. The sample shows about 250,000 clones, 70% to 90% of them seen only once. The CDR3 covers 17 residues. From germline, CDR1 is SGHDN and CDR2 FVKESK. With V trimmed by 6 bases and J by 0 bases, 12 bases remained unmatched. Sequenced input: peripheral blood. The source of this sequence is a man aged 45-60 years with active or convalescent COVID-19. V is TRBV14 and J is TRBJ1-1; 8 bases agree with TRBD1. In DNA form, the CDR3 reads TGTGCCAGCAGTCCGACTTTCAGGGGGCGTTTGAACACTGAAGCTTTCTTT. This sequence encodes CASSPTFRGRLNTEAFF.